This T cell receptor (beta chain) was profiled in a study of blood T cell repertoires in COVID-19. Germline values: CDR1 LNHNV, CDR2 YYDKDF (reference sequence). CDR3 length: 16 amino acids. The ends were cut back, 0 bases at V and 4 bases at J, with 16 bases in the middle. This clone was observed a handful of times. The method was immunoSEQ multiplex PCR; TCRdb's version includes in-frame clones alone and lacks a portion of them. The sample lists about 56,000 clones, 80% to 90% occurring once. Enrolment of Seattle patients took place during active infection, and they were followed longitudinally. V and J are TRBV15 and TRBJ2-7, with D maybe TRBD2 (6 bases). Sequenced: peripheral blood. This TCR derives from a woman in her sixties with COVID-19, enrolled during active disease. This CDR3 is CATSRDLASVFYEQYF. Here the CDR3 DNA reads TGTGCCACCAGCAGAGATCTCGCTAGCGTATTTTACGAGCAGTACTTC.